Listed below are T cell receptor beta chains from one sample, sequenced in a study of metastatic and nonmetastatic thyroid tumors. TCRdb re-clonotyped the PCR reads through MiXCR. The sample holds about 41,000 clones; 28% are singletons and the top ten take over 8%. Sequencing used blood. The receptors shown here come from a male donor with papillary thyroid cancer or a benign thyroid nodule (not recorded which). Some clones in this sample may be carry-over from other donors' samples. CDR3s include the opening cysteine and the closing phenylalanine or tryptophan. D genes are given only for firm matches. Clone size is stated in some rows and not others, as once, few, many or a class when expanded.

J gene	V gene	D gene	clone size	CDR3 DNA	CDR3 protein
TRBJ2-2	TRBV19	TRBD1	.	TGTGCCAGTAGTACCCAGACAGGGGGGACCGGGGAGCTGTTTTTT	CASSTQTGGTGELFF
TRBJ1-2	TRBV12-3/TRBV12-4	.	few	TGTGCCAGCGCGGTGCGGGTCTATGGCTACACCTTC	CASAVRVYGYTF
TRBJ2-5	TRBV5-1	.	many	TGCGCCAGCAGCTTCGCCGGTGCGGAGACCCAGTACTTC	CASSFAGAETQYF
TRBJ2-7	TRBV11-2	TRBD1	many	TGTGCCAGCAGGGACTCGACAGGGATTGATGTCTTCGGGGAGCAGTACTTC	CASRDSTGIDVFGEQYF
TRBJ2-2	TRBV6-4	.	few	TGTGTCAGCAGTGACTGGGAGAACACCGGGGAGCTGTTTTTT	CVSSDWENTGELFF
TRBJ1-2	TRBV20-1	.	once	TGCAGTGCTAGAGCAGACGCCCGCGGTCGGCATGGCTACACCTTC	CSARADARGRHGYTF
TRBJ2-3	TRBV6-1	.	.	TGTGCCAGCATGGGCGGCGCCACAGATACGCAGTATTTT	CASMGGATDTQYF
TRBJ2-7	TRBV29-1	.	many	TGCAGCGTTGTAGGGCCTGACTCATTGAAGCAGTACTTC	CSVVGPDSLKQYF
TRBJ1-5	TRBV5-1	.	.	TGCGCAAGCAGCCCCAGTACGGGGGGACATCCCCAGCATTTT	CASSPSTGGHPQHF
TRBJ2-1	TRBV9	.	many	TGTGCCAGCAGCGCCTCGGAGATCTCCTACAATGAGCAGTTCTTC	CASSASEISYNEQFF
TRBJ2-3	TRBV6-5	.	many	TGTGCCAGCAGACTCGAGCGGGCATCGGGTACGCAGTATTTT	CASRLERASGTQYF
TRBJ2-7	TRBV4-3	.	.	TGCGCCAGCAGCCAAGATCTTGGGCCTGGGGAGCAGTACTTC	CASSQDLGPGEQYF
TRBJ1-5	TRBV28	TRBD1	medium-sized	TGTGCCACCCTCCTTAGCACAGGGGGGTTGCAGCCCCAGCATTTT	CATLLSTGGLQPQHF
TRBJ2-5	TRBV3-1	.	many	TGTGCCAGCAGCCAAGAACGGAACAGGCAAGAGACCCAGTACTTC	CASSQERNRQETQYF
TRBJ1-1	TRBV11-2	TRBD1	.	TGTGCCAGCGCATTAAGGGGGAACCTGGACAGGATGAACACTGAAGCTTTCTTT	CASALRGNLDRMNTEAFF